What follows describes a single T cell receptor (beta chain). Its antigen target is currently unknown. No per-base quality is available; no much larger clone lies one base away. The sample is drawn from a study of blood T cell repertoires in COVID-19 (dated by TCRdb to 2018 to 2021). General notes on the study: Samples covering the acute and convalescent phases of COVID-19 were provided by collaborators in the United States, Italy and Spain. The material from the prospective study consisted of cDNA or gDNA derived from T cells, B-cell-depleted T cells, or PBMCs. Where available, HLA class I and class II types were obtained from metadata supplied by the sample provider rather than from assay-based typing. A de-identified subject ID, COVID-19 status, age in years and sex were almost always included in the sample metadata. The repertoires were made available in a free public database intended to serve as a resource for research on the immune response to SARS-CoV-2. The dataset comprised deeply sampled blood TCRbeta repertoires from subjects exposed to, actively infected with, or recovered from COVID-19. Samples came from the ongoing ImmuneRACE study (first 160 participants) plus 1,254 subjects from 6 global collaborators. The paper as a whole reports these results and caveats: The quantity of clinical and demographic metadata differed by source and by participant and was supplied without curation.

Whole blood was collected in K2EDTA tubes by collaborating institutions according to the institutions' own protocols. For TCRbeta analysis, collaborator samples were shipped as frozen whole blood, as isolated PBMCs, or as DNA extracted from either sample type. TCRbeta CDR3 regions were amplified from genomic DNA using the immunoSEQ Assay, a bias-controlled multiplex PCR. As for how the authors treated the data: Nucleated cell counts per sample were estimated from amplification of reference gene primers within the assay. To quantify the absolute abundance of each unique TCRbeta CDR3 rearrangement, sequence reads were collapsed and filtered. For each sample, productive Simpson clonality was calculated as the square root of Simpson's diversity index across productive rearrangements. Imported from immuneACCESS, the table was reduced by TCRdb to in-frame sequences with V and J called. These copies leave out some clones; in studies compared against another copy, an unresolved V gene accounts for under half, and the cause of the remainder is not known. The V and J calls and clone size come from that table; D and trimming were worked out from the DNA. The sample profile shows some 110,000 clones; around 81% of them were found once. The ten largest clones take up roughly 9.4% of the sample.

V lost 6 bases and J lost 10 bases, and the count of bases not matched to a germline gene is 5. The CDR3, cysteine through phenylalanine, is 13 amino acids long. This entry keeps only the CDR3 DNA: 39 bases, framed from base 1. CDR1 and CDR2, per the germline V gene, are SQVTM and ANQGSEA. The source material was peripheral blood. This receptor chain uses TRBV29-1 and TRBJ2-1; 14 junctional bases match TRBD2. The clonotype was recovered from a woman in her seventies with acute or convalescent COVID-19. The nucleotide sequence reads TGCAGCGTGGGGACTAGCGGGAGTAACGAGCAGTTCTTC. Translation gives CSVGTSGSNEQFF.